A single sample gave rise to the 6 T cell receptor beta chains below, sequenced in a study of preoperative IRX-2 immunotherapy in early breast cancer. The treatment was: preoperative locoregional IRX-2 cytokine immunotherapy. TCRdb's copy holds only in-frame clones and misses some; the assay was immunoSEQ multiplex PCR. The table includes around 88,000 clones, around 86% detected once. The sequencing here drew on tumor tissue, taken after IRX-2 immunotherapy. The receptors stem from a human donor with breast cancer.

Here the CDR3 DNA reads TGTGCCAGCAGCCGAGCAGGGTCTGGAAACACCATATATTTT. This translates into CASSRAGSGNTIYF. This chain connects TRBV11-3 to TRBJ1-3, with a weak D call TRBD1 (5 bases). CDR3 length: 14 amino acids. Germline CDR1 reads SGHNT; CDR2 reads YENEEA. V was trimmed by 5 bases and J by 1 base, leaving 9 bases between them.

CDR3 in DNA: TGCGCCAGCAGGTCTAGCGGGTCCAACACCGGGGAGCTGTTTTTT. This gives the protein CASRSSGSNTGELFF. V and J are TRBV5-1 and TRBJ2-2; 8 bases are a match to TRBD2. The CDR3 contains 15 residues. V shed 5 bases and J 2 bases; nucleotides not matched to a gene: 5. CDR1 SGHRS and CDR2 YFSETQ come from the germline V gene.

CDR3 residues: CASSLLGDEAFF. The CDR3 DNA reads TGTGCCAGCAGTTTATTGGGCGATGAAGCTTTCTTT. The rearrangement links TRBV28 to TRBJ1-1; D unresolved. V was shortened by 1 base and J by 7 bases, with 7 bases between the two germline ends. The CDR3 length is 12 residues. Per the germline V gene, CDR1 is MDHEN and CDR2 is SYDVKM.

This rearrangement joins TRBV19 to TRBJ2-1; perhaps TRBD1 as D (6 bases). Trimming removed 7 bases at V and 6 bases at J, with 22 bases between. This CDR3 is built from 16 residues. Per the germline V gene, CDR1 is LNHDA and CDR2 is SQIVND (reference sequence). In nucleotides, the CDR3 is TGTGCCAGTATTGACGTGACAGGAAAAGAGTCCAATGAGCAGTTCTTC. Protein sequence: CASIDVTGKESNEQFF.

The chain combines TRBV6-8 with TRBJ1-2; 8 bases align to TRBD1. The CDR3 has 12 residues. Trimming at V came to 6 bases and at J to 6 bases, leaving 3 bases not matched to a gene. The germline V gene has CDR1 MNHGY and CDR2 SAAAGT. The CDR3, as DNA: TGTGCCAGCAGGGACAGGGTGGATGGCTACACCTTC. Translating it yields CASRDRVDGYTF.

This chain joins TRBV6-1 and TRBJ2-3; D might be TRBD1 or TRBD2, each matching 5 bases. Trimming removed 1 base from V and 4 bases from J, with 9 bases in between. Germline V gene lookup returns CDR1 MNHNS and CDR2 SASEGT. The CDR3 length is 14 residues. CDR3 sequence reads: CASSEERGADTQYF. CDR3 DNA sequence: TGTGCCAGCAGTGAAGAGAGGGGTGCAGATACGCAGTATTTT.